This T cell receptor beta chain is drawn from a study of regulatory T cells in long-lasting Graves disease. Relying on iRepertoire HTBI primers and Arm-PCR of CDR3 regions, the team built TCR beta libraries. TCRdb independently ran MiXCR on the multiplex PCR reads; one entry per CDR3 protein. The table records about 350,000 distinct CDR3 sequences, roughly a sixth of them present only once. The time point here: newly diagnosed GD, antithyroid drugs for less than 3 months. The TCR library was made from RNA that had been extracted from PBMCs in TRIzol. Trimming took off 5 bases at V and 8 bases at J, with 13 bases between the two ends. The CDR3 loop spans 13 amino acids. Per germline, CDR1 MDHEN and CDR2 SYDVKM. These same records also appear under a second study, on T cells in Graves' hyperthyroidism and ophthalmopathy.

The source is a middle-aged man with Graves disease. Sample: peripheral blood mononuclear cells (PBMCs), taken at new diagnosis, from a patient treated with antithyroid drugs. V gene TRBV28 combines with J gene TRBJ1-3; maybe TRBD1 (5 bases). CDR3 bases: TGTGCCAGCAGTCCCCCTGGGGCGGACACCATATATTTT. It yields the protein CASSPPGADTIYF.